Shown below are 30 T cell receptor beta chains from a single sample sequenced in a study of blood T cell repertoires in COVID-19. Data came from immunoSEQ multiplex PCR; TCRdb stores just in-frame clones and leaves some out. The sample yields about 60,000 clones, 88% seen once. The sequenced material came from peripheral blood. The receptors shown here come from a man in his 60s with acute or convalescent COVID-19.

This chain joins TRBV6-2 or TRBV6-3 and TRBJ2-2; D not resolved. This CDR3 comprises 15 residues. V was shortened by 0 bases and J by 4 bases, with 9 bases between the two germline ends. Per the germline V gene, CDR1 is MNHEY and CDR2 is SVGEGT. CDR3: CASSYSRALTGELFF. CDR3 in DNA: TGTGCCAGCAGTTACTCGAGAGCCCTCACCGGGGAGCTGTTTTTT.

The chain combines TRBV5-1 with TRBJ2-1, with D possibly matching TRBD2 (6 bases). Deletions cut 0 bases from V and 0 bases from J, with 13 bases between. In germline, CDR1 is SGHRS, CDR2 YFSETQ. The CDR3 has 17 residues. CDR3 nucleotide sequence: TGCGCCAGCAGCTTGGCCGGACTAACCAGCTCCTACAATGAGCAGTTCTTC. Protein: CASSLAGLTSSYNEQFF.

The chain employs TRBV10-3 and TRBJ1-6; weak D call: TRBD1 (5 bases). Germline CDR1 and CDR2: ENHRY and SYGVKD. Trimming removed 3 bases from V and 7 bases from J, with 13 bases in between. CDR3 size: 15 residues. CDR3 DNA: TGTGCCATCAGTGAAGGCGCCTCAGGGAATTCACCCCTCCACTTT. As protein: CAISEGASGNSPLHF.

The chain links TRBV18 to TRBJ2-7; possible D gene TRBD1, 5 bases. There are 14 residues in the CDR3. Between the trimmed V and J ends, which lost 3 bases and 0 bases, there was a span of 9 bases. Germline CDR1 reads KGHSH; CDR2 reads LQKENI. The CDR3 bases are TGTGCCAGCTCACCGACAGTGCTCTCCTACGAGCAGTACTTC. Translating gives CASSPTVLSYEQYF.

The chain couples TRBV4-2 to TRBJ1-4; D not certain. This CDR3 spans 14 amino acids. Deletions cut 0 bases from V and 8 bases from J, with 10 bases between. Germline loops: CDR1 LGHNA, CDR2 YNFKEQ. The CDR3: CASSQDGLGEKLFF. The CDR3, as DNA: TGTGCCAGCAGCCAAGATGGGCTCGGAGAAAAACTGTTTTTT.

This sequence joins TRBV27 and TRBJ1-1; TRBD1 agrees at 11 bases. Trimming removed 0 bases from V and 3 bases from J; junction bases left unmatched: 3. From germline, CDR1 is MNHEY and CDR2 SMNVEV (reference sequence). The CDR3 loop spans 16 amino acids. CDR3 coding DNA: TGTGCCAGCAGTTTATCGGGGACAGGGGGGGACACTGAAGCTTTCTTT. It codes for CASSLSGTGGDTEAFF.

This clone was detected a few times. This rearrangement joins TRBV7-8 to TRBJ2-4; TRBD1 agrees at 8 bases. Germline V gives CDR1 SGHVS, CDR2 FQNEAQ. The CDR3 extends over 16 amino acids. V lost 5 bases to trimming and J lost 4 bases; unmatched junction nucleotides: 10. CDR3 loop: CASSTGQGFRKNIQYF. The DNA of the CDR3 is TGTGCCAGCAGCACCGGACAGGGATTTCGAAAAAACATTCAGTACTTC.

This clone is a singleton in its sample. The rearrangement joins TRBV7-3 to TRBJ2-2; D perhaps matches TRBD2 (5 bases). The V gene lost 5 bases and the J gene lost 0 bases, with 13 bases spanning the gap. This CDR3 comprises 16 residues. The germline gives CDR1 SGHTA, CDR2 FQGTGA. CDR3 amino acids: CASSPGLLPNTGELFF. The CDR3 bases are TGTGCCAGCAGCCCAGGACTGCTCCCGAACACCGGGGAGCTGTTTTTT.

In its sample, this clone was seen a few times. The J gene is TRBJ1-2, the V gene TRBV29-1; TRBD1 matches 9 bases. V lost 7 bases to trimming and J lost 7 bases; unmatched junction nucleotides: 7. The germline CDR1 and CDR2 sequences are SQVTM and ANQGSEA. This CDR3 has 12 amino acids. CDR3 coding DNA: TGCAGCGGGGGACAGGGCGAGGGTGGCTACACCTTC. As protein: CSGGQGEGGYTF.

The rearrangement joins TRBV10-1 to TRBJ2-2, with 10 bases aligning to TRBD2. J lost 7 bases, V lost 7 bases, and 18 bases had no gene match. The germline V gene has CDR1 WNHNN and CDR2 SYGVQD (reference sequence). The CDR3 is 18 amino acids. The CDR3 protein is CASTTPRGLAGVFGELFF. CDR3 coding DNA: TGCGCCAGCACTACCCCCCGTGGTCTAGCGGGAGTTTTCGGGGAGCTGTTTTTT.

The genes are TRBV10-3 and TRBJ1-1; D is undetermined. The V end was cut by 7 bases, the J end by 4 bases, with 13 bases between. Germline V gives CDR1 ENHRY, CDR2 SYGVKD. The CDR3 extends over 13 amino acids. The CDR3 nucleotides read TGTGCCATCAAGGTCGGAGCTGGCACTGAAGCTTTCTTT. Amino acid sequence: CAIKVGAGTEAFF.

The CDR3 bases are TGCGCCAGCAGCTTGTCCATGAGGGGGTCTGGAAACACCATATATTTT. This encodes CASSLSMRGSGNTIYF. The rearrangement uses TRBV5-1 and TRBJ1-3; possible D gene TRBD1, 6 bases. V was trimmed by 1 base and J by 1 base, leaving 12 bases between them. There are 16 residues in the CDR3. The germline CDR1 and CDR2 sequences are SGHRS and YFSETQ.

This chain connects TRBV11-3 to TRBJ1-6; the D is unclear. The ends were cut back, 5 bases at V and 6 bases at J, with 8 bases in the middle. The CDR3 runs to 13 residues. Germline values: CDR1 SGHNT, CDR2 YENEEA. The chain's CDR3 is CASSQAANSPLHF. For the CDR3, the DNA is TGTGCCAGCAGCCAGGCCGCTAATTCACCCCTCCACTTT.

The V gene is TRBV4-1, the J gene TRBJ1-2; D is ambiguous. Per the germline V gene, CDR1 is MGHRA and CDR2 is YSYEKL. Trimming left V 4 bases short and J 1 base short, with 10 bases between. The CDR3 consists of 14 residues. CDR3 region: CASSPPRGNYGYTF. The CDR3, as DNA: TGCGCCAGCAGCCCCCCCCGGGGTAACTATGGCTACACCTTC.

This clone appeared once. The chain is built from TRBV28 and TRBJ1-3, with D tentatively TRBD1 (5 bases). Looked up from germline, CDR1 is MDHEN and CDR2 is SYDVKM. Deletions cut 3 bases from V and 6 bases from J, with 9 bases between. The CDR3 loop spans 13 amino acids. Here the CDR3 DNA reads TGTGCCAGCAGTTTGGGAGGGACAAACACCATATATTTT. It yields the protein CASSLGGTNTIYF.

The rearrangement uses TRBV3-1 (or the pseudogene TRBV3-2) and TRBJ2-5; 9 bases align to TRBD2. The CDR3 is made up of 14 amino acids. Germline-derived CDR1 and CDR2 are LGHDT and YNNKEL (reference sequence). With V trimmed by 4 bases and J by 2 bases, 2 bases remained unmatched. CDR3 DNA: TGTGCCAGCAGCCGGCGGGGGGGACAAGAGACCCAGTACTTC. Residues: CASSRRGGQETQYF.

The CDR3 loop is CASSSGTGGASNYGYTF. The CDR3 coding sequence is TGCGCCAGCAGCTCAGGGACAGGGGGCGCGTCAAACTATGGCTACACCTTC. The V call is TRBV5-1, the J call TRBJ1-2; the match to TRBD1 covers 12 bases. Germline assignment: CDR1 SGHRS and CDR2 YFSETQ. The CDR3 extends over 17 amino acids. V dropped 3 bases and J dropped 2; count of bases not matched to a gene: 8.

V usage is TRBV7-3 and J usage is TRBJ2-5; TRBD1 matches 9 bases. The CDR3 consists of 14 residues. After removal of 5 bases from V and 4 bases from J, the junction contained 5 bases not matched to a gene. Germline CDR1 is SGHTA and CDR2 is FQGTGA. The CDR3: CASSPSGQGETQYF. In DNA, the CDR3 is TGTGCCAGCAGCCCATCGGGACAGGGAGAGACCCAGTACTTC. Full variable domain (outside the CDR3, taken from reference TRBV7-3 and TRBJ2-5): GAGVSQTPSNKVTEKGKYVELRCDPISGHTALYWYRQSLGQGPEFLIYFQGTGAADDSGLPNDRFFAVRPEGSVSTLKIQRTERGDSAVYLCASSPSGQGETQYFGPGTRLLVL.

V usage is TRBV29-1 and J usage is TRBJ2-2, with 7 bases matching TRBD2. The germline gives CDR1 SQVTM, CDR2 ANQGSEA. The CDR3 runs to 14 residues. V lost 4 bases, J lost 6 bases, and 8 bases stayed unmatched. CDR3 nucleotides: TGCAGCGTTGCCCGACTAGCATCCGCCGGGGAGCTGTTTTTT. Translated: CSVARLASAGELFF.

The J gene is TRBJ2-1, the V gene TRBV9, with 7 bases identical to TRBD2. Trimming took 3 bases from V and 4 from J; bases not matched to a gene: 7. Germline assignment: CDR1 SGDLS and CDR2 YYNGEE. The CDR3 loop spans 15 amino acids. CDR3: CASSGVAGRYNEQFF. As DNA, the CDR3 is TGTGCCAGCAGCGGAGTAGCGGGTAGATACAATGAGCAGTTCTTC.

The rearrangement joins TRBV6-5 to TRBJ2-1; a possible D gene is TRBD1 (6 bases). In germline, CDR1 is MNHEY, CDR2 SVGAGI. This CDR3 is built from 15 residues. V dropped 6 bases and J dropped 8 bases, with 20 bases sitting between them. The CDR3 region is CASRNRVRLGYEQFF. Written as DNA, the CDR3 is TGTGCCAGCAGAAACAGGGTTCGCTTGGGATATGAGCAGTTCTTC.

V and J are TRBV14 and TRBJ2-1; 9 nucleotides line up with TRBD2. Germline trimming cut 0 bases from V and 11 bases from J; bases unmatched to any gene: 8. Germline V gene sequence: CDR1 SGHDN, CDR2 FVKESK. The CDR3 is 15 residues long. CDR3 amino acids: CASSQERTSETQQFF. Written as DNA, the CDR3 is TGTGCCAGCAGCCAAGAGAGGACTAGCGAGACACAGCAGTTCTTC.

V is TRBV18 and J is TRBJ2-2; the D gene is possibly TRBD2 (6 bases). The CDR3 is 13 amino acids. V shed 4 bases and J shed 7 bases, with 10 bases lying between them. In germline, CDR1 is KGHSH, CDR2 LQKENI. The CDR3 nucleotides are TGTGCCAGCTCACGGGAGGTTGACGGGGAGCTGTTTTTT. This translates into CASSREVDGELFF.

The CDR3 nucleotides read TGTGCCAGCAGCTTAAAGGTTAGGACTAGCGGGAATAAGAATGAGCAGTTCTTC. The encoded protein is CASSLKVRTSGNKNEQFF. The rearrangement links TRBV7-9 to TRBJ2-1; TRBD2 matches 12 bases. The CDR3 spans 18 residues. Germline V CDR1 and CDR2: SEHNR, FQNEAQ (reference sequence). J gave up 7 bases and V 2 bases, and 12 bases lay outside the gene matches.

This chain connects TRBV19 to TRBJ1-5, with 8 bases identical to TRBD1. The CDR3 runs 14 residues. Germline-derived CDR1 and CDR2 are LNHDA and SQIVND (reference sequence). The ends lost 3 bases at V and 6 bases at J; junction bases unmatched: 4. CDR3 coding DNA: TGTGCCAGTAGTATTAGGACAGGGCCTCAGCCCCAGCATTTT. Its translation is CASSIRTGPQPQHF.

The CDR3 reads CASSIPGQGASGYTF. DNA of the CDR3: TGTGCCAGTAGTATTCCCGGACAGGGGGCCTCTGGCTACACCTTC. This chain uses TRBV19 with TRBJ1-2; TRBD1 aligns across 11 bases. The CDR3 runs 15 residues. Germline V gene lookup returns CDR1 LNHDA and CDR2 SQIVND (reference sequence). The trim removed 3 bases at V and 7 bases at J, leaving 7 bases unmatched.

The chain uses TRBV28 and TRBJ2-1; 12 bases fit TRBD2. J gave up 6 bases and V 8 bases, and 8 bases lay outside the gene matches. The CDR3 consists of 15 residues. CDR1 and CDR2 (germline): MDHEN, SYDVKM. The chain's CDR3 is CASAPLAGGRNEQFF. The CDR3 DNA sequence: TGTGCCAGCGCCCCACTAGCGGGAGGTCGCAATGAGCAGTTCTTC. The full variable domain, rest sourced from reference TRBV28 and TRBJ2-1, is DVKVTQSSRYLVKRTGEKVFLECVQDMDHENMFWYRQDPGLGLRLIYFSYDVKMKEKGDIPEGYSVSREKKERFSLILESASTNQTSMYLCASAPLAGGRNEQFFGPGTRLTVL.

The chain is built from TRBV20-1 and TRBJ1-2, with a possible D match to TRBD1 (6 bases). V was pared by 3 bases and J by 8 bases, with 16 bases between. This CDR3 comprises 13 residues. The germline CDR1 and CDR2 sequences are DFQATT and SNEGSKA (reference sequence). CDR3 sequence: CSASLGGLRGYTF. DNA for the CDR3: TGCAGTGCTAGTTTAGGGGGACTAAGGGGCTACACCTTC.

The rearrangement uses TRBV28 and TRBJ2-7; D is possibly TRBD2 (6 bases). CDR3 length: 15 residues. With 6 bases removed from V and 7 bases from J, the gap between germline ends came to 22 bases. The germline gives CDR1 MDHEN, CDR2 SYDVKM. The chain's CDR3 is CASSLSGTGEGEQYF. The CDR3 DNA sequence: TGTGCCAGCAGCCTCTCAGGGACTGGAGAGGGGGAGCAGTACTTC.

The chain joins TRBV5-1 to TRBJ2-3; 7 bases line up with TRBD1. The trim removed 4 bases at V and 4 bases at J, leaving 6 bases unmatched. The CDR3 runs to 14 residues. CDR1 and CDR2 from the germline V gene are SGHRS and YFSETQ. The CDR3 is CASSPQGISDTQYF. The DNA for the CDR3 is TGCGCCAGCAGCCCACAGGGGATTTCAGATACGCAGTATTTT.